The present TCR beta chain was sequenced within a study of shared clonotypes between healthy human individuals. Germline assignment: CDR1 ENHRY and CDR2 SYGVKD. This CDR3 has 14 amino acids. V was cut by 3 bases and J by 2 bases, with 11 bases left in between. Profiled with immunoSEQ multiplex PCR; TCRdb holds only in-frame clones, not every one. The sample lists about 2.2 million clones; about 94% were seen once. Terminally differentiated effector memory CD45RA+ cells were excluded from the naive CD8 cells, which were CD45RO-negative and positively selected for CCR7. Everyone who donated was a Caucasian adult who lived in Nashville, Tennessee.

Sequenced sample: naive CD8+ T cells from PBMCs. The V call is TRBV10-3, the J call TRBJ2-7; weak D call: TRBD2 (5 bases). The clonotype originates from a man younger than 35 in good health. Some clones in this sample may be carry-over from other donors' samples. CDR3 DNA sequence: TGTGCCATCAGTGAAAGCGGTCCCGCCTACGAGCAGTACTTC. This gives the protein CAISESGPAYEQYF.